This entry features one T cell receptor beta chain sequence. Antigen specificity is unknown. These data originate in a study of chemoradiotherapy in HPV16-positive cancers. Over chemoradiotherapy, repertoires were sampled more than once. The CDR3 totals 14 residues. Deletions cut 9 bases from V and 4 bases from J, with 18 bases between. Germline V lookup: CDR1 ENHRY, CDR2 SYGVKD. The assay was immunoSEQ multiplex PCR, and TCRdb's table has in-frame clones only and misses some. The sample lists over 10,000 clones, roughly three quarters occurring once. Whole-study findings and limits: Functional assays defining HPV-specific T cells used only a couple of HPV16-positive patients. Candidate HPV-specific clones and E7-related TCR motifs grew in tumor during treatment. In HPV16-positive patients, HPV-responsive T-cell expansion tracked better recurrence-free survival.

This sequence was found in a human donor with HPV-associated anogenital cancer. The specimen was collected from a patient who underwent chemoradiotherapy. V and J are TRBV10-3 and TRBJ1-2; a weak D match, TRBD1 (6 bases). Written as DNA, the CDR3 is TGTGCCATTAACGGCGTTCGGGACACCTATGGCTACACCTTC. As protein: CAINGVRDTYGYTF.